Listed here are 32 T cell receptor beta chains from one sample, sequenced in a study of T cells after yellow fever vaccination. TCRdb re-analysed the 5' RACE reads in MiXCR, keeping a single row per CDR3 protein. The data show a few hundred thousand distinct CDR3 sequences, with 15% to 20% seen just once and roughly an eighth held by the top ten. Here the sequenced sample was PBMCs, taken 15 days after the yellow fever booster vaccination. The receptors come from a man in his thirties or forties who received the YFV17D yellow fever vaccine.

This clonotype was detected a few times. The rearrangement links TRBV7-9 to TRBJ2-3, with 12 nucleotides matching TRBD2. Germline loops: CDR1 SEHNR, CDR2 FQNEAQ (reference sequence). The length of the CDR3 is 15 residues. Trimming took 8 bases from V and 5 from J; bases not matched to a gene: 8. In DNA form, the CDR3 reads TGTGCCAGCGTAAGGACTAGCGGGACCGGAGATACGCAGTATTTT. Residues: CASVRTSGTGDTQYF.

The gene calls are TRBV9 and TRBJ2-7; D uncertain. V was trimmed by 3 bases and J by 3 bases, leaving 13 bases between them. The CDR3 sequence is 14 residues long. Germline lookup yields CDR1 SGDLS and CDR2 YYNGEE. This chain's CDR3 is CASSAQDGFYEQYF. CDR3 DNA sequence: TGTGCCAGCAGCGCCCAGGATGGGTTCTACGAGCAGTACTTC.

This clonotype showed up just a few times. V usage is TRBV12-5 and J usage is TRBJ1-5; 7 nucleotides agree with TRBD1. The CDR3 has 15 amino acids. Trimming cost V 3 bases and J 7 bases; bases outside gene matches: 9. CDR1 is LGHNT, CDR2 FRNRAP, per germline. CDR3 sequence reads: CASGLIGQVAQPQHF. CDR3 coding DNA: TGTGCTAGTGGTTTAATTGGACAGGTCGCCCAGCCCCAGCATTTT.

This clonotype was counted only a few times. V gene TRBV10-3 combines with J gene TRBJ2-5; maybe TRBD2 (5 bases). Germline V gene data show CDR1 as ENHRY and CDR2 as SYGVKD. Trimming pared 4 bases from V and 1 base from J, leaving 13 bases between. This CDR3 comprises 15 residues. The CDR3 loop is CAISGSLSGQETQYF. As DNA, the CDR3 is TGTGCCATCAGTGGTAGTCTCAGCGGCCAAGAGACCCAGTACTTC.

This clonotype was seen only a few times. The V call is TRBV27, the J call TRBJ2-7; 7 nucleotides line up with TRBD1. V was clipped by 5 bases and J by 4 bases; unmatched bases: 8. CDR1 is MNHEY, CDR2 SMNVEV, per germline (reference sequence). The CDR3 has 14 residues. In nucleotides, the CDR3 is TGTGCCAGCAGTACCAACACAGGGGCATACGAGCAGTACTTC. It codes for CASSTNTGAYEQYF.

V usage is TRBV7-8 and J usage is TRBJ2-7; 8 nucleotides agree with TRBD2. V was clipped by 5 bases and J by 3 bases; unmatched bases: 12. The CDR3 sequence is 16 residues long. Germline assignment: CDR1 SGHVS and CDR2 FQNEAQ. The CDR3 coding sequence is TGTGCCAGCAGCCACGGGGGGGGACCGGACCGCTACGAGCAGTACTTC. It is translated as CASSHGGGPDRYEQYF.

This clonotype was counted only a few times. The chain employs TRBV5-1 and TRBJ2-1, with D possibly matching TRBD2 (6 bases). The V gene's germline CDR1 is SGHRS and CDR2 YFSETQ. This CDR3 has 15 residues. V dropped 4 bases and J dropped 7 bases, with 18 bases sitting between them. CDR3 in DNA: TGCGCCAGCAGCCCTTCGGAGGGCCTGAGAAATGAGCAGTTCTTC. Amino acid sequence: CASSPSEGLRNEQFF.

In its sample, this clonotype was seen a few times. V and J are TRBV3-1 and TRBJ2-1; D is unresolved. This CDR3 has 11 residues. V was clipped by 1 base and J by 13 bases, with 8 bases between them. Germline CDR1 LGHDT, CDR2 YNNKEL (reference sequence). CDR3 sequence: CASSQAWLQFF. Written as DNA, the CDR3 is TGTGCCAGCAGCCAAGCATGGCTCCAGTTCTTC.

This sequence joins TRBV7-9 and TRBJ2-5; D uncertain. V was trimmed by 3 bases and J by 3 bases, leaving 8 bases between them. CDR3 size: 13 residues. Germline V gene data show CDR1 as SEHNR and CDR2 as FQNEAQ (reference sequence). For the CDR3, the DNA is TGTGCCAGCAGCTTTTTACAGAAAGAGACCCAGTACTTC. It specifies CASSFLQKETQYF.

This clonotype was picked up a small number of times. The CDR3 reads CASSADRGNTIYF. The CDR3 DNA follows: TGTGCCAGCAGCGCGGACAGGGGGAACACCATATATTTT. V usage is TRBV11-2 and J usage is TRBJ1-3, with 10 nucleotides matching TRBD1. V shed 5 bases, J shed 7 bases, and the junction held 2 bases outside the gene matches. In germline, CDR1 is SGHAT, CDR2 FQNNGV. The CDR3 runs to 13 residues.

This sequence joins TRBV10-3 and TRBJ2-5; D is perhaps TRBD1 or TRBD2 (5 bases each). The CDR3 covers 15 residues. Trimming shortened V by 2 bases and J by 5 bases, and 15 bases separated the two germline ends. Per the germline V gene, CDR1 is ENHRY and CDR2 is SYGVKD. CDR3 in DNA: TGTGCCATCAGTGAGGAGGGACGTCCAACGGAGACCCAGTACTTC. This gives the protein CAISEEGRPTETQYF.

Only a few counts were recorded for this clonotype. The V gene is TRBV20-1, the J gene TRBJ1-2; TRBD1 is a possible D gene (6 bases). CDR3 length: 13 amino acids. Trimming removed 3 bases at V and 2 bases at J, with 10 bases between. Per the germline V gene, CDR1 is DFQATT and CDR2 is SNEGSKA (reference sequence). The CDR3 region is CSASGQLNYGYTF. Here the CDR3 DNA reads TGCAGTGCTAGCGGACAGTTGAACTATGGCTACACCTTC.

This clonotype was recorded a few times. The chain employs TRBV5-8 and TRBJ2-7; D may be TRBD1 (6 bases). The CDR3 runs to 15 residues. Germline lookup yields CDR1 SGHTS and CDR2 YDEGEE. V was shortened by 4 bases and J by 2 bases, with 16 bases between the two germline ends. The CDR3 spells CASSQGTRVTYEQYF. As DNA, the CDR3 is TGTGCCAGCAGCCAGGGGACACGGGTTACCTACGAGCAGTACTTC.

The V gene is TRBV9, the J gene TRBJ1-1; no clear D gene. The CDR3 extends over 13 amino acids. Germline V gene lookup returns CDR1 SGDLS and CDR2 YYNGEE. The V and J ends lost 7 bases and 3 bases respectively, with 13 bases between them. This chain's CDR3 is CASGGEFYTEAFF. The CDR3 region has the DNA TGTGCCAGCGGCGGGGAGTTTTACACTGAAGCTTTCTTT.

J is TRBJ2-7 and V is TRBV27; tentative D call: TRBD2 (6 bases). Trimming pared 0 bases from V and 4 bases from J, leaving 22 bases between. CDR1 and CDR2 (germline): MNHEY, SMNVEV (reference sequence). CDR3 length: 18 residues. CDR3 region: CASSLSGSSLGGLYEQYF. CDR3 in DNA: TGTGCCAGCAGTTTATCGGGATCATCGTTGGGGGGTTTATACGAGCAGTACTTC.

This clonotype was detected many times. The chain recombines TRBV7-2 with TRBJ2-7; 13 bases align to TRBD2. CDR1 is SGHTA and CDR2 is FQGNSA in the germline V gene. The CDR3 has 15 amino acids. V lost 3 bases to trimming and J lost 4 bases; unmatched junction nucleotides: 3. In DNA, the CDR3 is TGTGCCAGCAGCTTCGGACTAGCGGGAGTGTACGAGCAGTACTTC. This sequence encodes CASSFGLAGVYEQYF.

This clonotype was found a few times. This chain connects TRBV20-1 to TRBJ2-7; D may be TRBD1 or TRBD2 (5 bases each). The germline V gene encodes CDR1 DFQATT and CDR2 SNEGSKA (reference sequence). CDR3 length: 15 residues. The V end was cut by 6 bases, the J end by 0 bases, with 18 bases between. The CDR3 bases are TGCAGTGCCCCACCCGAGGGGCAAAGCTCCTACGAGCAGTACTTC. This encodes CSAPPEGQSSYEQYF.

This chain connects TRBV20-1 to TRBJ2-7; 7 bases match TRBD1. Trimming removed 6 bases from V and 4 bases from J; junction bases left unmatched: 6. CDR3 length: 12 residues. The germline CDR1 and CDR2 sequences are DFQATT and SNEGSKA (reference sequence). CDR3 region: CSANRGEYEQYF. The CDR3, as DNA: TGCAGTGCAAACAGGGGCGAGTACGAGCAGTACTTC.

This clonotype was counted between two and nine times. The chain couples TRBV7-9 to TRBJ2-5; D might be TRBD1 or TRBD2, each matching 7 bases. The length of the CDR3 is 14 residues. Germline lookup yields CDR1 SEHNR and CDR2 FQNEAQ (reference sequence). V lost 5 bases to trimming and J lost 5 bases, with 15 bases between them. CDR3 in DNA: TGTGCCAGCAGCCGTCAGGGGGGGGTCGAGACCCAGTACTTC. This translates into CASSRQGGVETQYF. Complete variable domain (other parts from reference TRBV7-9 and TRBJ2-5): DTGVSQNPRHKITKRGQNVTFRCDPISEHNRLYWYRQTLGQGPEFLTYFQNEAQLEKSRLLSDRFSAERPKGSFSTLEIQRTEQGDSAMYLCASSRQGGVETQYFGPGTRLLVL.

This sequence joins TRBV3-1 and TRBJ2-2, with D possibly TRBD2 on 6 matching bases. Trimming cost V 5 bases and J 7 bases, with 17 bases left between them. Germline V CDR1 and CDR2: LGHDT, YNNKEL (reference sequence). The CDR3 extends over 15 amino acids. CDR3 amino acids: CASSTGTGDVGELFF. In DNA, the CDR3 is TGTGCCAGCAGCACCGGGACTGGAGATGTCGGGGAGCTGTTTTTT.

The V call is TRBV4-3, the J call TRBJ2-3, with a possible D match to TRBD2 (7 bases). This CDR3 has 16 residues. V was pared by 0 bases and J by 7 bases, with 17 bases between. The germline gives CDR1 LGHNA, CDR2 YSLEER. The CDR3: CASSQDWGRELNTQYF. The CDR3 DNA reads TGCGCCAGCAGCCAAGATTGGGGGCGGGAGTTAAATACGCAGTATTTT.

The chain links TRBV4-3 to TRBJ2-5; 12 nucleotides line up with TRBD2. Germline V gives CDR1 LGHNA, CDR2 YSLEER. J lost 5 bases, V lost 5 bases, and 6 bases had no gene match. The CDR3 is 15 amino acids. The CDR3 reads CASSKTGTSGETQYF. DNA of the CDR3: TGCGCCAGCAGCAAGACCGGGACTAGCGGGGAGACCCAGTACTTC.

The chain links TRBV6-1 to TRBJ2-5; the D is unclear. The CDR3 is 14 amino acids. Germline V gene sequence: CDR1 MNHNS, CDR2 SASEGT. The germline V and J ends were trimmed by 5 bases and 4 bases, with 14 bases remaining between them. In nucleotides, the CDR3 is TGTGCCAGCAGTAGCGACCTCAACCGAGAGACCCAGTACTTC. It yields the protein CASSSDLNRETQYF.

The CDR3 reads CSARDRGAQETQYF. CDR3 DNA: TGCAGTGCTAGAGATCGGGGGGCACAAGAGACCCAGTACTTC. V gene TRBV20-1 combines with J gene TRBJ2-5; D possibly corresponds to TRBD2 (7 bases). The length of the CDR3 is 14 residues. V gave up 0 bases and J gave up 2 bases, with 10 bases separating them. CDR1 DFQATT and CDR2 SNEGSKA come from the germline V gene (reference sequence).

This rearrangement joins TRBV15 to TRBJ2-3; TRBD2 agrees at 8 bases. The junction had 5 bases not matched to a gene; V was cut back by 4 bases and J by 2 bases. The CDR3 is 15 amino acids. Germline-derived CDR1 and CDR2 are LNHNV and YYDKDF (reference sequence). The DNA for the CDR3 is TGTGCCACCAGCATCACTAGCGGAATCACAGATACGCAGTATTTT. Translating it yields CATSITSGITDTQYF.

The chain is built from TRBV6-6 and TRBJ2-7, with unresolved D. V lost 9 bases and J lost 2, with 11 bases in between. Per the germline V gene, CDR1 is MNHNY and CDR2 is SVGAGI (reference sequence). The CDR3 is made up of 12 amino acids. The CDR3 DNA follows: TGTGCCAGTGAGAAGGTCCCCTACGAGCAGTACTTC. It translates to CASEKVPYEQYF.

The chain employs TRBV12-3 or TRBV12-4 and TRBJ2-3; D is perhaps TRBD1 or TRBD2 (5 bases each). This CDR3 has 11 residues. V was shortened by 7 bases and J by 8 bases, with 10 bases between the two germline ends. The CDR3 coding sequence is TGTGCCAGCACAGAGAGGGGTACGCAGTATTTT. Protein: CASTERGTQYF.

This clonotype was counted only a few times. A junction end diverges from the germline sequence, so it may reflect a read error. The chain has TRBV2 and TRBJ1-2; D perhaps matches TRBD1 (5 bases). Per the germline V gene, CDR1 is SNHLY and CDR2 is FYNNEI. The CDR3 loop spans 11 amino acids. CDR3 nucleotide sequence: TGTGCCAGCAGTGATGGGGACCCGAACCGCTTC. Its translation: CASSDGDPNRF.

The rearrangement joins TRBV20-1 to TRBJ2-3, with TRBD2 matching over 8 bases. CDR3 length equals 12 residues. V gave up 5 bases and J gave up 6 bases; unmatched junction bases: 4. Germline values: CDR1 DFQATT, CDR2 SNEGSKA (reference sequence). The CDR3 region is CSAEAGADTQYF. CDR3 sequence (DNA): TGCAGTGCTGAAGCGGGAGCTGATACGCAGTATTTT.

The chain recombines TRBV5-6 with TRBJ1-5; D not resolved. The ends were cut back, 4 bases at V and 0 bases at J, with 14 bases in the middle. The CDR3 sequence is 16 residues long. CDR1 and CDR2 (germline): SGHDT, YYEEEE. CDR3 nucleotides: TGTGCCAGCAGCAACAAGGACGGATATAGCAATCAGCCCCAGCATTTT. Protein product: CASSNKDGYSNQPQHF.

This clonotype was seen at least ten times. The rearrangement uses TRBV5-6 and TRBJ2-4, with D perhaps TRBD1 or TRBD2 (5 bases each). The length of the CDR3 is 16 residues. In germline, CDR1 is SGHDT, CDR2 YYEEEE. The V end was cut by 0 bases, the J end by 0 bases, with 10 bases between. CDR3 in DNA: TGTGCCAGCAGCTTGGTCGGGGACCTAGCCAAAAACATTCAGTACTTC. It is translated as CASSLVGDLAKNIQYF.

J is TRBJ1-5 and V is TRBV6-2 or TRBV6-3; weak D call: TRBD1 (5 bases). The CDR3 spans 15 residues. From germline, CDR1 is MNHEY and CDR2 SVGEGT. V lost 5 bases and J 0 bases, leaving 11 bases between the germline ends. The DNA for the CDR3 is TGTGCCAGCAGTCCTACAGGTGGTAGCAATCAGCCCCAGCATTTT. It is translated as CASSPTGGSNQPQHF.